This TCR beta chain stems from a study of blood T cell repertoires in COVID-19. Study-level background: The United States, Italy and Spain provided the acute and convalescent COVID-19 samples.

Source study methods: Amplification with reference gene primers provided the estimates of nucleated cell counts. The repertoire was sequenced with immunoSEQ multiplex PCR; TCRdb's copy has only in-frame clones and lacks some. V and J calls and clone size are as listed in that table; D and trimming were resolved from the DNA. Among about 270,000 clones listed, 85% were seen once. This CDR3 region has 14 residues. From germline, CDR1 is MNHEY and CDR2 SVGAGI. V was trimmed by 6 bases and J by 4 bases, leaving 15 bases between them. In its sample, this clone was seen a few times. The sequencing sample was made of peripheral blood. This TCR derives from a human donor in a cohort sampled during active COVID-19. V usage is TRBV6-5 and J usage is TRBJ2-5; D not certain. CDR3 sequence: CASSDVLSGETQYF. In DNA, the CDR3 is TGTGCCAGCAGCGATGTCCTCTCGGGAGAGACCCAGTACTTC.